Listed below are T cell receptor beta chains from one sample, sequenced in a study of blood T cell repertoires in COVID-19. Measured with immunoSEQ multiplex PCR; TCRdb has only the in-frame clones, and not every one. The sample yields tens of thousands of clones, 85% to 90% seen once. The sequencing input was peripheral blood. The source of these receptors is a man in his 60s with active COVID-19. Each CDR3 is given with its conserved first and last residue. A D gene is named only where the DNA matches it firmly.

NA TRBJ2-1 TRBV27 CASSSQAGQMSEQFF
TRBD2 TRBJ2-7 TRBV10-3 CAISEGGRAYEQYF
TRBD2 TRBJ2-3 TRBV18 CASSSLLAGTDTQYF
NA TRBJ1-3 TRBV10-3 CAISPGGQSGNTIYF
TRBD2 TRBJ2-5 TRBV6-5 CATRGLPRETQYF
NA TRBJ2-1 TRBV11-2 CASSLGREGSYNEQFF
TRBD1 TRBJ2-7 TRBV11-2 CASSSRDRRWEQYF
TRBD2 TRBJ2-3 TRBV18 CASSPWTSGTTDTQYF
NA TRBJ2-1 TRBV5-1 CASSLGGSSSYNEQFF
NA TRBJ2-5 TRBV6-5 CASSRRTLQETQYF
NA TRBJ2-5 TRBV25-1 CASSGATVEFQETQYF
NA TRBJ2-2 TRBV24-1 CATRAGTGELFF
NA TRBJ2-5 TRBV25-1 CASSESLTVETQYF
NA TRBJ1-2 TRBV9 CASSVSPGNGYTF
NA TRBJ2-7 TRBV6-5 CASSYGQQPYEQYF
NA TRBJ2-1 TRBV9 CASSYRDRYNEQFF
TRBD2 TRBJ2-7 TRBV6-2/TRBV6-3 CASSYPTSGNSYEQYF
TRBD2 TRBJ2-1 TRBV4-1 CASSWTGTSGSSYEQFF
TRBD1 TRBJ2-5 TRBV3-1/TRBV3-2 CASSQDPGTGKETQYF
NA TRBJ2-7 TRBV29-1 CSVEKRADGYEQYF
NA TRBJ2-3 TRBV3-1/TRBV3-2 CASSQDEGDTQYF
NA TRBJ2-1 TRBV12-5 CASGTDLGGSYNEQFF
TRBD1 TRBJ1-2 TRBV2 CASSRDRGDGYTF
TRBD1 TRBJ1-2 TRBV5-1 CASTLTTGGSGYTF
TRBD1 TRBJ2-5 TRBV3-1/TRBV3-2 CASSQDGTGRRTQYF
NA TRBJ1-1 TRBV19 CASKSWQGDTEAFF
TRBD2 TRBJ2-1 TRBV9 CASSVEGASGNEQFF
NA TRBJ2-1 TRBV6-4 CASSDSKVMGVNEQFF
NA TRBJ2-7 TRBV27 CASRADSYEQYF
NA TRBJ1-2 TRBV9 CASSVAPGNYGYTF
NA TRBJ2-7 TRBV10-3 CAISESSGGEQYF
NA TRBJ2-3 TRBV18 CASSPPIRDTQYF
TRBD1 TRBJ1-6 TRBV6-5 CASSYSGQGGNSPLHF